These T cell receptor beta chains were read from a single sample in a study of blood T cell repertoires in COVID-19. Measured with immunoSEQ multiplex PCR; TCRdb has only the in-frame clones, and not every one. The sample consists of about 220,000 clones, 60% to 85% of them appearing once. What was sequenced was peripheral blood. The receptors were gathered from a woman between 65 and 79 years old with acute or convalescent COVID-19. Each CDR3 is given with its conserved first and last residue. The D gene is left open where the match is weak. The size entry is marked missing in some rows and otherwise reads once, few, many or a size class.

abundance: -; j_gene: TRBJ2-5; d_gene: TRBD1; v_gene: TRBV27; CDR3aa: CASSLDRGGETQYF; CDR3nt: TGTGCCAGCAGTCTCGACAGGGGAGGAGAGACCCAGTACTTC
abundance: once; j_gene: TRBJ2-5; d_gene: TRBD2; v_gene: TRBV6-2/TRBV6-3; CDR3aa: CASSWAGGPETQYF; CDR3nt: TGTGCCAGCAGTTGGGCGGGGGGGCCCGAGACCCAGTACTTC
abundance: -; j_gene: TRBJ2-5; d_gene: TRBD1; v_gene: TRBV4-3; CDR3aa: CASSQAPGQGGETQYF; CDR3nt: TGCGCCAGCAGCCAGGCACCGGGACAGGGAGGGGAGACCCAGTACTTC
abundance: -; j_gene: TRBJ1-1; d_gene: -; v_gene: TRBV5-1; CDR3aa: CASTQGGSTTEAFF; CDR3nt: TGCGCCAGCACCCAAGGGGGATCCACGACTGAAGCTTTCTTT
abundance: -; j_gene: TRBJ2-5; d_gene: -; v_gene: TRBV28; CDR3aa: CASRAGGEETQYF; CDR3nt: TGTGCCAGCAGGGCAGGAGGAGAAGAGACCCAGTACTTC
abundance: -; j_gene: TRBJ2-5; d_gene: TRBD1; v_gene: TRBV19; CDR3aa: CASSQTGYETQYF; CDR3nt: TGTGCCAGTAGCCAGACAGGGTATGAGACCCAGTACTTC
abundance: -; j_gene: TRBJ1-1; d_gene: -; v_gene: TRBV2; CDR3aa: CASSARPTGLLNTEAFF; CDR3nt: TGTGCCAGCAGTGCTCGGCCCACCGGACTGCTGAACACTGAAGCTTTCTTT
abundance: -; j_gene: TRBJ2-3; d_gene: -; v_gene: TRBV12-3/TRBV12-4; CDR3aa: CASSFQGWDTQYF; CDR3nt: TGTGCCAGCAGTTTTCAGGGTTGGGATACGCAGTATTTT
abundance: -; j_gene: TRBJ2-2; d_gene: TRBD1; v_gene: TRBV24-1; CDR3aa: CATSRDRGIPGELFF; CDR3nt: TGTGCCACGAGCCGGGACAGGGGGATCCCCGGGGAGCTGTTTTTT
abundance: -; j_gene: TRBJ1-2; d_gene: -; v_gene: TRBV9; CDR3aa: CASSVAPRGANYGYTF; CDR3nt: TGTGCCAGCAGCGTAGCCCCGCGGGGGGCTAACTATGGCTACACCTTC
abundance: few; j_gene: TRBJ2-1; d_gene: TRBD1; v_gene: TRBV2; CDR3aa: CASKGQGANEQFF; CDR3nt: TGTGCCAGCAAGGGACAGGGGGCGAATGAGCAGTTCTTC
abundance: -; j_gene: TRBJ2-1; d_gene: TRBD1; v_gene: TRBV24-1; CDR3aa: CATSDYRDRVNEQFF; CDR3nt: TGTGCCACCAGTGATTACCGGGACAGGGTAAATGAGCAGTTCTTC
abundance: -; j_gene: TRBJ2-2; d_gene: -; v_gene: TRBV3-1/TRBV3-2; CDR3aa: CASSQDRRRGTGELFF; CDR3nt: TGTGCCAGCAGCCAAGATCGGAGAAGGGGAACCGGGGAGCTGTTTTTT
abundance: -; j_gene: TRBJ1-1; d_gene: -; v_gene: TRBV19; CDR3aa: CASLLRPTDLNTEAFF; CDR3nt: TGTGCCAGTCTCCTCCGTCCGACTGACCTGAACACTGAAGCTTTCTTT
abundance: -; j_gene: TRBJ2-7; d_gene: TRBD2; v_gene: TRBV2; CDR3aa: CASSLLRETYEQYF; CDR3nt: TGTGCCAGCAGTCTTTTGCGGGAGACCTACGAGCAGTACTTC
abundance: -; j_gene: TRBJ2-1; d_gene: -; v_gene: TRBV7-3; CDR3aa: CASSLRGGATYNEQFF; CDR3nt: TGTGCCAGCAGCTTAAGGGGCGGGGCTACCTACAATGAGCAGTTCTTC
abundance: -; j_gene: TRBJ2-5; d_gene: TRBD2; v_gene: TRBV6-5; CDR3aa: CASGGLEGGETQYF; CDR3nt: TGTGCCAGCGGGGGACTAGAGGGAGGGGAGACCCAGTACTTC
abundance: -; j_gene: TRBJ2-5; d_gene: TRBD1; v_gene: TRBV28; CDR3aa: CASIDRVGETQYF; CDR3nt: TGTGCCAGCATAGACAGGGTTGGGGAGACCCAGTACTTC
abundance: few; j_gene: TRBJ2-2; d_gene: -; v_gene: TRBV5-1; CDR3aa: CASSLVGGTGELFF; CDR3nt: TGCGCCAGCAGCTTGGTCGGGGGAACCGGGGAGCTGTTTTTT
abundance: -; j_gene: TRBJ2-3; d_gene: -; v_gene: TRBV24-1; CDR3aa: CATSDQDSDTQYF; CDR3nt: TGTGCCACCAGTGACCAAGACTCAGATACGCAGTATTTT
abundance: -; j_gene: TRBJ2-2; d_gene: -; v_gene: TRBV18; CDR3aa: CASSPSGEVRTGELFF; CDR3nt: TGTGCCAGCTCACCCTCCGGCGAGGTGCGCACCGGGGAGCTGTTTTTT
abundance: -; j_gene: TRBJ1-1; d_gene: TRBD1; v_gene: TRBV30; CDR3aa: CAWTSGEQGGAFF; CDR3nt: TGTGCCTGGACCAGTGGGGAACAGGGGGGAGCTTTCTTT